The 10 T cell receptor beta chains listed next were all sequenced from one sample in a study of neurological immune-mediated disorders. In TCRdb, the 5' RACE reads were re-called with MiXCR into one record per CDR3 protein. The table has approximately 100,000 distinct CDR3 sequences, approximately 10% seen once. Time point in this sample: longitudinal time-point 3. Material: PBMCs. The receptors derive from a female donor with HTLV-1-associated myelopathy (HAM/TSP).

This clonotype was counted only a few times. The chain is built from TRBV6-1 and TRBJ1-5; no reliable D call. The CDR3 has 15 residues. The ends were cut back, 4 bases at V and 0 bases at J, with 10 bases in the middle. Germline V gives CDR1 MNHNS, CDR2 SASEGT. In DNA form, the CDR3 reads TGTGCCAGCAGTGTACAGCATTATAGCAATCAGCCCCAGCATTTT. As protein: CASSVQHYSNQPQHF.

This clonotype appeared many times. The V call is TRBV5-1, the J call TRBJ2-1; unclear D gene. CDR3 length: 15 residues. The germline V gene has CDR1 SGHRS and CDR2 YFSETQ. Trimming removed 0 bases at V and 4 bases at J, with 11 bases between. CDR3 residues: CASSLGAVSYNEQFF. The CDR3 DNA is TGCGCCAGCAGCTTGGGGGCGGTGTCGTACAATGAGCAGTTCTTC.

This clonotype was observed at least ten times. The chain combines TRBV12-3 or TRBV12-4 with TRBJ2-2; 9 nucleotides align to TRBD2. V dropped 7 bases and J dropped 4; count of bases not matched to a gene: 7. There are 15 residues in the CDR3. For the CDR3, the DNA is TGTGCCAGCACCAGCGGGGGGCCGGGCACCGGGGAGCTGTTTTTT. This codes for CASTSGGPGTGELFF.

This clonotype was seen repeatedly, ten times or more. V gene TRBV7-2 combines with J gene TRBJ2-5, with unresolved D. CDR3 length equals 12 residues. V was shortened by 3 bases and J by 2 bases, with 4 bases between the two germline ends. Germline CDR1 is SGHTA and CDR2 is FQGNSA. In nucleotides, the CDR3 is TGTGCCAGCAGCTTGGCGCAAGAGACCCAGTACTTC. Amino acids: CASSLAQETQYF.

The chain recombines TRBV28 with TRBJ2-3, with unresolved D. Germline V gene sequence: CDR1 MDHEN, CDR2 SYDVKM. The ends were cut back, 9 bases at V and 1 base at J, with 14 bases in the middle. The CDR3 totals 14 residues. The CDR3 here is CASQRALGTDTQYF. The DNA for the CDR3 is TGTGCCAGTCAAAGGGCCCTTGGCACAGATACGCAGTATTTT.

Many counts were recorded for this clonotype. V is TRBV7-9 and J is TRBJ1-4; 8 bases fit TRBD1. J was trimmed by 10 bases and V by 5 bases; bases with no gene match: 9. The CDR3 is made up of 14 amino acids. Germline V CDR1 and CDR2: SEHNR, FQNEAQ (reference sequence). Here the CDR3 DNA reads TGTGCCAGCAGCGGAACAGGGGGTCCGGGAAAACTGTTTTTT. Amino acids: CASSGTGGPGKLFF.

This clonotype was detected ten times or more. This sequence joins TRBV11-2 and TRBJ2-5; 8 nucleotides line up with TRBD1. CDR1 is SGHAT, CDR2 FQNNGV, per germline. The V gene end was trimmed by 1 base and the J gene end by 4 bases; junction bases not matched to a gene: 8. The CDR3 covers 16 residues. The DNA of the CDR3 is TGTGCCAGCAGCTTAGTTACTCGGACAGGGAGAGAGACCCAGTACTTC. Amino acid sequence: CASSLVTRTGRETQYF.

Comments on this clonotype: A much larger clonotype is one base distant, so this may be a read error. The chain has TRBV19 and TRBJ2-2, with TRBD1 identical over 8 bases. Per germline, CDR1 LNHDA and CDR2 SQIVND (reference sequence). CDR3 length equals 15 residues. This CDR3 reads CAPLPGQVATGELFF. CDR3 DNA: TGTGCTCCTCTCCCGGGACAGGTGGCAACCGGGGAGCTGTTTTTT.

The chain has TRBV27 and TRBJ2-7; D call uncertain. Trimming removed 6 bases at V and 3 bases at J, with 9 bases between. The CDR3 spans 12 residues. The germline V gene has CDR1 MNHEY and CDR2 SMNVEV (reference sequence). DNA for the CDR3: TGTGCCAGCAGAGGTCAGCTCTACGAGCAGTACTTC. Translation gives CASRGQLYEQYF.

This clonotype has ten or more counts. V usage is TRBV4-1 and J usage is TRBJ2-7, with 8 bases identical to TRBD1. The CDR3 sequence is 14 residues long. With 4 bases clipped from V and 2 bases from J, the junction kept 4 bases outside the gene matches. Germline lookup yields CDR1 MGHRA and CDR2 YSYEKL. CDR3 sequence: CASSPQGGTYEQYF. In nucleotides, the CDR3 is TGCGCCAGCAGCCCACAGGGGGGAACCTACGAGCAGTACTTC.